The 3 T cell receptor beta chains in this list originate from one sample, sequenced in a study of shared clonotypes between healthy human individuals. Method: immunoSEQ multiplex PCR; TCRdb's copy keeps in-frame clones and lacks some. The sample includes 2 million or so clones, 85% to 95% of them seen just once. The specimen sequenced was naive CD4+ T cells sorted from blood. Subset here: CD45RA+ positively selected. Every receptor here comes from a man younger than 35 in good health.

This sequence joins TRBV5-5 and TRBJ1-5, with D possibly matching TRBD1 (5 bases). Trimming pared 3 bases from V and 2 bases from J, leaving 12 bases between. This CDR3 contains 15 residues. The germline gives CDR1 SGHKS, CDR2 YYEKEE (reference sequence). CDR3 nucleotides: TGTGCCAGCAGCTCCCTCGGGGGGGGCAATCAGCCCCAGCATTTT. Protein: CASSSLGGGNQPQHF.

The chain employs TRBV28 and TRBJ2-7; 7 nucleotides match TRBD1. This CDR3 spans 12 amino acids. CDR1 MDHEN and CDR2 SYDVKM come from the germline V gene. The V gene end was trimmed by 6 bases and the J gene end by 6 bases; junction bases not matched to a gene: 5. The CDR3 DNA is TGTGCCAGCAGATGGAGACAGGGCGAGCAGTACTTC. Translated: CASRWRQGEQYF.

V and J are TRBV19 and TRBJ2-1; weak D call: TRBD1 (6 bases). V lost 3 bases and J lost 4, with 10 bases in between. Germline CDR1 LNHDA, CDR2 SQIVND (reference sequence). The CDR3 length is 14 residues. CDR3 nucleotide sequence: TGTGCCAGTAGTATGGGGGCCGCGTACAATGAGCAGTTCTTC. Translation: CASSMGAAYNEQFF.